Listed here is a single T cell receptor (beta chain). Its target is not known. Donors consisted of healthy bone marrow donors. Primers included in the PCR were 60 Vbeta and 13 Jbeta primers. Clones were read by immunoSEQ multiplex PCR, and TCRdb kept only the in-frame ones, dropping some. The sample lists tens of thousands of clones, less than 75% occurring once. This specimen belongs to a study of cytomegalovirus exposure and HLA in healthy donors. Study-level results: In a later analysis, TCR beta V- and J-gene trimming was associated with a missense DCLRE1C variant. Rarity characterized most TCR sequences, yet some public TCRs appeared in many donors.

CDR1 SGHTA and CDR2 FQGNSA come from the germline V gene. The CDR3 consists of 15 residues. V lost 5 bases and J lost 3; bases outside the gene matches: 8. This receptor was taken from a man aged 50-60 years in good health and CMV-seropositive. The sequenced sample was PBMCs. This rearrangement joins TRBV7-2 to TRBJ2-7; 9 positions agree with TRBD2. The CDR3 spells CASSEGTSLSYEQYF. The CDR3 DNA is TGTGCCAGCAGCGAGGGGACTAGCCTAAGCTACGAGCAGTACTTC.